The 22 T cell receptor beta chains listed next were all sequenced from one sample in a study of blood T cell repertoires in COVID-19. The table came from immunoSEQ multiplex PCR; TCRdb's copy has only in-frame clones and leaves some out. The sample has roughly 200,000 clones; around 84% are singletons. Sequencing input: peripheral blood. The receptors come from a woman of 80 years or more with active or convalescent COVID-19.

J is TRBJ1-2 and V is TRBV5-4; D remains ambiguous. The length of the CDR3 is 17 residues. Germline lookup yields CDR1 SGHNT and CDR2 YYREEE (reference sequence). The V gene lost 1 base and the J gene lost 5 bases, with 21 bases spanning the gap. CDR3 DNA: TGTGCCAGCAGCTTGCCTCCTGGGCCGGGGTCATATTATGGCTACACCTTC. This encodes CASSLPPGPGSYYGYTF.

This chain links TRBV7-2 with TRBJ2-1, with D possibly being TRBD2 (5 bases). The germline CDR1 and CDR2 sequences are SGHTA and FQGNSA. The CDR3 is made up of 14 amino acids. Deletions cut 5 bases from V and 2 bases from J, with 10 bases between. CDR3 amino acids: CASSLTGAYNEQFF. The CDR3, as DNA: TGTGCCAGCAGCCTTACCGGGGCCTACAATGAGCAGTTCTTC.

The chain joins TRBV7-5 to TRBJ2-7; the table names TRBD1, a call not compared with the DNA. TRBV7-5 counts as a pseudogene. This CDR3 spans 15 amino acids. CDR3 in amino acids: CARGTETGSSYEQYF. CDR3 nucleotides: TGTGCCAGAGGCACCGAGACAGGGAGCTCCTACGAGCAGTACTTC.

The CDR3 sequence: CASSPLSTSGSYEQFF. The DNA for the CDR3 is TGTGCCAGCAGTCCTCTTAGTACTAGCGGGAGTTATGAGCAGTTCTTC. The chain carries TRBV7-2 and TRBJ2-1; 11 bases map to TRBD2. CDR1 is SGHTA, CDR2 FQGNSA, per germline. V lost 6 bases and J lost 8; bases outside the gene matches: 12. The CDR3 sequence is 16 residues long.

This clone was seen only a few times. The genes are TRBV5-1 and TRBJ1-6, with TRBD1 identical over 7 bases. The length of the CDR3 is 17 residues. V shed 2 bases and J 8 bases; nucleotides not matched to a gene: 13. CDR1 is SGHRS and CDR2 is YFSETQ in the germline V gene. The CDR3 region has the DNA TGCGCCAGCAGCTTCGGGACAGCTCAGAGCAGCGATTCACCCCTCCACTTT. Its translation: CASSFGTAQSSDSPLHF.

This chain connects TRBV30 to TRBJ2-7; TRBD2 aligns across 7 bases. The CDR3 runs to 14 residues. V gave up 0 bases and J gave up 3 bases; unmatched junction bases: 5. CDR1 GTSNPN and CDR2 SVGIG come from the germline V gene (reference sequence). The CDR3 region is CAWSVGAGLYEQYF. CDR3 sequence (DNA): TGTGCCTGGAGTGTAGGAGCGGGACTCTACGAGCAGTACTTC.

This chain uses TRBV29-1 with TRBJ2-1; 10 bases are shared with TRBD1. The germline CDR1 and CDR2 sequences are SQVTM and ANQGSEA. V shed 6 bases and J 7 bases; nucleotides not matched to a gene: 0. The CDR3 runs 11 residues. In nucleotides, the CDR3 is TGCAGCGTGGGACAGGGGAATGAGCAGTTCTTC. It is translated as CSVGQGNEQFF.

This clone was observed a handful of times. As DNA, the CDR3 is TGTGCCAGGCCCCGGAAGGGGAGGAACGAGCAGTACTTC. This sequence encodes CARPRKGRNEQYF. The chain has TRBV7-3 and TRBJ2-7, with D maybe TRBD2 (6 bases). Trimming stripped 9 bases from V and 5 bases from J, with 17 bases between. The germline V gene encodes CDR1 SGHTA and CDR2 FQGTGA. The CDR3 sequence is 13 residues long.

This sequence joins TRBV4-2 and TRBJ2-2, with TRBD2 matching 9 bases. The CDR3 is 16 amino acids. V was pared by 1 base and J by 4 bases, with 4 bases of the junction left unmatched. CDR1 and CDR2 from the germline V gene are LGHNA and YNFKEQ. The CDR3 sequence: CASSQAGSGGTGELFF. Written as DNA, the CDR3 is TGTGCCAGCAGCCAAGCGGGTAGCGGGGGCACCGGGGAGCTGTTTTTT.

The rearrangement uses TRBV5-4 and TRBJ2-5; a possible D gene is TRBD2 (5 bases). The CDR3 is 14 residues long. V was trimmed by 0 bases and J by 5 bases, leaving 11 bases between them. The germline V gene has CDR1 SGHNT and CDR2 YYREEE (reference sequence). CDR3 protein: CASSLEAVRETQYF. CDR3 bases: TGTGCCAGCAGCTTGGAAGCGGTTCGGGAGACCCAGTACTTC. Variable domain in full (rest from reference TRBV5-4 and TRBJ2-5): ETGVTQSPTHLIKTRGQQVTLRCSSQSGHNTVSWYQQALGQGPQFIFQYYREEENGRGNFPPRFSGLQFPNYSSELNVNALELDDSALYLCASSLEAVRETQYFGPGTRLLVL.

A note on this clone: An end of the junction does not agree with germline; a read error may underlie this. The chain recombines TRBV24-1 with TRBJ1-5, with D perhaps matching TRBD1 (6 bases). Per the germline V gene, CDR1 is KGHDR and CDR2 is SFDVKD. This CDR3 is built from 12 residues. This CDR3 reads CATSGSGTGFYF. CDR3 in DNA: TGTGCCACCAGTGGATCGGGAACAGGGTTTTATTTT.

Regarding this clone: Distinct nucleotide sequences in the sample also encode this CDR3. The chain links TRBV2 to TRBJ1-5; weak D call: TRBD1 (6 bases). Trimming stripped 1 base from V and 2 bases from J, with 6 bases between. Germline values: CDR1 SNHLY, CDR2 FYNNEI. The CDR3 runs 14 residues. In DNA, the CDR3 is TGTGCCAGCAGTGAAGACAGGGGCAATCAGCCCCAGCATTTT. Protein: CASSEDRGNQPQHF.

The chain has TRBV3-1 (or the pseudogene TRBV3-2) and TRBJ2-7; 10 nucleotides agree with TRBD2. The V segment lost 4 bases and the J segment 0 bases; nucleotides outside the gene matches: 3. Germline V CDR1 and CDR2: LGHDT, YNNKEL (reference sequence). The CDR3 is 15 amino acids. The CDR3 here is CASSPVAGGSYEQYF. CDR3 coding DNA: TGTGCCAGCAGCCCCGTAGCGGGAGGCTCCTACGAGCAGTACTTC.

In its sample, this clone was seen once. The J gene is TRBJ1-2, the V gene TRBV19; 7 bases are shared with TRBD1. V lost 4 bases and J lost 2; bases outside the gene matches: 1. The CDR3 length is 13 residues. The germline V gene has CDR1 LNHDA and CDR2 SQIVND (reference sequence). The CDR3 sequence is CASSTQGNYGYTF. The CDR3 nucleotides read TGTGCCAGTAGTACACAGGGGAACTATGGCTACACCTTC. The full variable domain, completed using reference TRBV19 and TRBJ1-2, is DGGITQSPKYLFRKEGQNVTLSCEQNLNHDAMYWYRQDPGQGLRLIYYSQIVNDFQKGDIAEGYSVSREKKESFPLTVTSAQKNPTAFYLCASSTQGNYGYTFGSGTRLTVV.

The genes are TRBV19 and TRBJ2-7, with D perhaps TRBD1 (5 bases). This CDR3 comprises 15 residues. Germline assignment: CDR1 LNHDA and CDR2 SQIVND (reference sequence). Trimming pared 1 base from V and 0 bases from J, leaving 10 bases between. For the CDR3, the DNA is TGTGCCAGTAGTATAGGCGCAGGGTCCTCCTACGAGCAGTACTTC. Translating it yields CASSIGAGSSYEQYF.

The rearrangement uses TRBV15 and TRBJ2-3, with TRBD1 as a possible D gene (5 bases). V was cut by 0 bases and J by 1 base, with 11 bases left in between. The CDR3 length is 16 residues. Per the germline V gene, CDR1 is LNHNV and CDR2 is YYDKDF (reference sequence). This CDR3 is CATSRDWGLGTDTQYF. The CDR3 nucleotides read TGTGCCACCAGCAGAGATTGGGGCCTAGGCACAGATACGCAGTATTTT.

This sequence joins TRBV5-6 and TRBJ2-5; TRBD1 agrees at 8 bases. The germline CDR1 and CDR2 sequences are SGHDT and YYEEEE. J lost 2 bases, V lost 4 bases, and 10 bases had no gene match. The CDR3 is made up of 16 amino acids. The DNA for the CDR3 is TGTGCCAGCAGCCGACTCGGACAGGGTTATCAAGAGACCCAGTACTTC. It specifies CASSRLGQGYQETQYF.

The J gene is TRBJ2-2, the V gene TRBV5-8, with D hard to call. The CDR3 sequence is 16 residues long. Germline V gene sequence: CDR1 SGHTS, CDR2 YDEGEE. Between the trimmed V and J ends, which lost 6 bases and 0 bases, there was a span of 15 bases. DNA for the CDR3: TGTGCCAGCATCACCCGGTCTGCCGCGAACACCGGGGAGCTGTTTTTT. Its translation: CASITRSAANTGELFF.

The rearrangement joins TRBV7-2 to TRBJ2-5; 7 positions agree with TRBD1. CDR1 SGHTA and CDR2 FQGNSA come from the germline V gene. V gave up 5 bases and J gave up 6 bases; unmatched junction bases: 15. CDR3 length: 16 amino acids. Here the CDR3 DNA reads TGTGCCAGCAGCCCGAGGGGGTCACAGGGGTCGAAGACCCAGTACTTC. Protein product: CASSPRGSQGSKTQYF.

This clone was picked up one time. The V and J genes are TRBV5-1 and TRBJ2-7, with 7 bases lining up with TRBD1. The CDR3 extends over 14 amino acids. Losses at the gene ends were 4 bases for V and 2 bases for J; bases not matched to a gene: 6. Germline V gives CDR1 SGHRS, CDR2 YFSETQ. The CDR3 region is CASSLSGTAYEQYF. DNA for the CDR3: TGCGCCAGCAGCCTCTCCGGGACAGCCTACGAGCAGTACTTC.

The rearrangement links TRBV5-4 to TRBJ2-7; D is possibly TRBD2 (5 bases). This CDR3 region has 13 residues. CDR1 is SGHNT, CDR2 YYREEE, per germline (reference sequence). With 2 bases removed from V and 4 bases from J, the gap between germline ends came to 10 bases. This chain's CDR3 is CASSLNRGYEQYF. CDR3 DNA sequence: TGTGCCAGCAGCTTAAATCGAGGGTACGAGCAGTACTTC.

This clone was detected a few times. The genes are TRBV6-1 and TRBJ1-2; D is perhaps TRBD1 (6 bases). Trimming took 3 bases from V and 6 from J, leaving 23 bases between them. The germline V gene encodes CDR1 MNHNS and CDR2 SASEGT. The length of the CDR3 is 17 residues. The CDR3 DNA is TGTGCCAGCAGTGACCGGGGACGCCGGGGGGCTAGCCATGGCTACACCTTC. Translation gives CASSDRGRRGASHGYTF.